The rows below give T cell receptor beta chains drawn from one sample of a study of vaccination effects on CD4 cells after COVID-19. The table came from immunoSEQ multiplex PCR; TCRdb's copy has only in-frame clones and leaves some out. The sample has around 79,000 clones; approximately 81% are singletons. The antigens these receptors bind are not known. Sequenced material: CD4+ T cells from PBMCs cultured with HCoV-229E spike peptides, taken before COVID-19 vaccination. These receptors were collected from a human donor who received a COVID-19 vaccine. Both conserved end residues are part of each CDR3. D genes are given only for firm matches. Clone size, where shown, is once, few, many, or a class for clones that have expanded.

v_call	d_call	clone_size	j_call	cdr3_nt	cdr3_aa
TRBV10-3	TRBD2	NA	TRBJ2-1	TGTGCCATCAGTCGCTACTCAACCGGGGGACTATCCTACAATGAGCAGTTCTTC	CAISRYSTGGLSYNEQFF
TRBV6-5	NA	NA	TRBJ1-2	TGTGCCAGCAGTTACCCGGGGCTTGGCTACACCTTC	CASSYPGLGYTF
TRBV6-6	TRBD1	NA	TRBJ1-5	TGTGCCAGCAGGGACAGGCCCCGGCAGCCCCAGCATTTT	CASRDRPRQPQHF
TRBV18	NA	NA	TRBJ1-5	TGTGCCAGCTCACCGGGACGAGGTGGGCAGCCCCAGCATTTT	CASSPGRGGQPQHF
TRBV20-1	TRBD1	NA	TRBJ1-5	TGCAGTGCTAGTTGGGGACAGGGTTCTCGCCAGCCCCAGCATTTT	CSASWGQGSRQPQHF
TRBV5-1	NA	NA	TRBJ2-1	TGCGCCAGCAGCCCGGAGGCCCCGGAGCAGTTCTTC	CASSPEAPEQFF
TRBV7-2	NA	NA	TRBJ2-5	TGTGCCAGCAGCTTAGAGTGGGGACAAGAGACCCAGTACTTC	CASSLEWGQETQYF
TRBV2	TRBD2	NA	TRBJ2-3	TGTGCCAGCAGTGAAGAGGCACTAGCGGGTGCAGATACGCAGTATTTT	CASSEEALAGADTQYF
TRBV6-4	NA	NA	TRBJ1-5	TGTGCCAGCAGCAACGGTGGGGATCAGCCCCAGCATTTT	CASSNGGDQPQHF
TRBV19	NA	NA	TRBJ2-6	TGTGCCAGTAGTTTGCCACACTCTGGGGCCAACGTCCTGACTTTC	CASSLPHSGANVLTF
TRBV24-1	TRBD1	few	TRBJ1-5	TGTGCCACCAGTGATCCTGGACAGGGGGGCAATCAGCCCCAGCATTTT	CATSDPGQGGNQPQHF
TRBV19	NA	once	TRBJ1-2	TGTGCCAGTAGTCTTGGCCGAGAACCCAACTATGGCTACACCTTC	CASSLGREPNYGYTF
TRBV11-2	NA	NA	TRBJ2-5	TGTGCCAGCAGCGCCCAAGAGACCCAGTACTTC	CASSAQETQYF
TRBV18	NA	NA	TRBJ1-2	TGTGCCAGCTCGATGGGAGTCAGGAACAACTATGGCTACACCTTC	CASSMGVRNNYGYTF
TRBV7-9	TRBD2	NA	TRBJ2-5	TGTGCCAGCATCCGGGGGGGCCAAGAGACCCAGTACTTC	CASIRGGQETQYF
TRBV9	NA	NA	TRBJ1-2	TGTGCCAGCAGCGTAGCGGGCCACTATGGCTACACCTTC	CASSVAGHYGYTF
TRBV7-9	NA	NA	TRBJ1-2	TGTGCCAGCAGCTTAGGCGGGGGTCCTAACTATGGCTACACCTTC	CASSLGGGPNYGYTF
TRBV24-1	NA	NA	TRBJ2-3	TGTGCCACCTCAGGGGGGAGCGCAGATACGCAGTATTTT	CATSGGSADTQYF
TRBV6-1	TRBD1	once	TRBJ2-3	TGTGCCAGCAGTGACCGTGAGGGACAGGGGAGCGTCGGTACGCAGTATTTT	CASSDREGQGSVGTQYF
TRBV6-5	TRBD1	NA	TRBJ1-6	TGTGCCAGCAGGCCCGGGACAGCCAATTCACCCCTCCACTTT	CASRPGTANSPLHF
TRBV11-2	TRBD2	NA	TRBJ2-5	TGTGCCAGCGGGGCTAGCGGGGGGGAAGAGACCCAGTACTTC	CASGASGGEETQYF
TRBV6-5	NA	few	TRBJ1-2	TGTGCCAGCAGTACCGGGTATGGCTACACCTTC	CASSTGYGYTF
TRBV18	NA	NA	TRBJ2-1	TGTGCCAGCTCGCCCTCGCTGGGGGGTGGAGAGCAGTTCTTC	CASSPSLGGGEQFF
TRBV7-2	NA	NA	TRBJ1-4	TGTGCCAGCAGCTTAGTAGCCGGGGTGTTTGGTGAAAAACTGTTTTTT	CASSLVAGVFGEKLFF
TRBV7-3	NA	NA	TRBJ2-2	TGTGCCAGCAGCTTAACGGGTGGGGGCTCGACCGGGGAGCTGTTTTTT	CASSLTGGGSTGELFF
TRBV7-2	TRBD1	few	TRBJ2-5	TGTGCCACCAATCAGGGGGTGGAGACCCAGTACTTC	CATNQGVETQYF
TRBV5-1	NA	NA	TRBJ2-3	TGCGCCAGCAGCTTGGGGGGGAGCACAGATACGCAGTATTTT	CASSLGGSTDTQYF
TRBV2	NA	few	TRBJ1-4	TGTGCCAGCAGTGGGAACCAGAAACTGTTTTTT	CASSGNQKLFF
TRBV19	NA	once	TRBJ2-5	TGTGCCAGTAGTCCCGGACACCTCCAAGAGACCCAGTACTTC	CASSPGHLQETQYF
TRBV6-2/TRBV6-3	NA	NA	TRBJ2-6	TGTGCCAGCAGTTCGAAAAGATCTGGGGCCAACGTCCTGACTTTC	CASSSKRSGANVLTF
TRBV27	NA	once	TRBJ2-3	TGTGCCAGCAGTTTTTGGCGGGGCACGGGAACAGATACGCAGTATTTT	CASSFWRGTGTDTQYF
TRBV2	TRBD2	once	TRBJ2-4	TGTGCCAGCAGTGAAGCGATGCGGGGGTCCCAACTTTTC	CASSEAMRGSQLF
TRBV5-1	TRBD2	NA	TRBJ2-5	TGCGCCAGCAGCGTAGGACTAGCGGGGGGCCCCCAAGAGACCCAGTACTTC	CASSVGLAGGPQETQYF
TRBV24-1	NA	NA	TRBJ2-6	TGTGCCACCAGTGATTCGGGGACGGCTGGGGCCAACGTCCTGACTTTC	CATSDSGTAGANVLTF
TRBV6-6	NA	few	TRBJ1-2	TGTGCCAGCAGTCGAACTCTGGACTATGGCTACACCTTC	CASSRTLDYGYTF
TRBV28	NA	NA	TRBJ1-1	TGTGCCAGCAGCGCTATCGAGGGGGGTGGGTACACTGAAGCTTTCTTT	CASSAIEGGGYTEAFF
TRBV7-2	TRBD1	NA	TRBJ2-1	TGTGCCAGCAGCCCCCAGGACAGGGGGCAAGACAATGAGCAGTTCTTC	CASSPQDRGQDNEQFF
TRBV6-6	NA	NA	TRBJ1-1	TGTGCCAGCGGAAGGGGGAACACTGAAGCTTTCTTT	CASGRGNTEAFF
TRBV3-1/TRBV3-2	NA	NA	TRBJ1-1	TGTGCCAGCAGCCAGGGGGTTAGCACTGAAGCTTTCTTT	CASSQGVSTEAFF
TRBV5-1	NA	NA	TRBJ2-5	TGCGCCAGCAGCCTCTTACAAGAGACCCAGTACTTC	CASSLLQETQYF
TRBV7-2	TRBD1	NA	TRBJ1-6	TGTGCCAGCAGCTTTGACAGGGGGATTTTTAATTCACCCCTCCACTTT	CASSFDRGIFNSPLHF
TRBV3-1/TRBV3-2	NA	few	TRBJ1-3	TGTGCCAGCAGCCTACTGCGGGGCTCTGGAAACACCATATATTTT	CASSLLRGSGNTIYF
TRBV6-2/TRBV6-3	NA	few	TRBJ1-6	TGTGCCAGCAGTTACAGGGGACCTGTTAATTCACCCCTCCACTTT	CASSYRGPVNSPLHF
TRBV7-3	TRBD2	once	TRBJ2-3	TGTGCCAGCAGCTTAGGCCTAGCGGGGGCAGATACGCAGTATTTT	CASSLGLAGADTQYF
TRBV7-2	NA	NA	TRBJ2-1	TGTGCCAGCAGCCAAAACGAGGGACTTCTCTCCTACAATGAGCAGTTCTTC	CASSQNEGLLSYNEQFF
TRBV9	TRBD2	NA	TRBJ2-5	TGTGCCAGCAGCGCGGGACTAGTTGAGACCCAGTACTTC	CASSAGLVETQYF
TRBV5-1	NA	NA	TRBJ2-5	TGCGCCAGCAGCTGGGGGCCCCGGGGTTCTACGGAGACCCAGTACTTC	CASSWGPRGSTETQYF
TRBV10-3	TRBD1	few	TRBJ2-2	TGTGCCATCAGTCCGGGACAGGGTTTATCCGGGGAGCTGTTTTTT	CAISPGQGLSGELFF
TRBV11-2	NA	NA	TRBJ1-2	TGTGCCAGCAGCTTTCTGGGAGATCGAGTCTATGGCTACACCTTC	CASSFLGDRVYGYTF
TRBV13	NA	NA	TRBJ2-2	TGTGCCAGCAGCACCGGGCCGAACACCGGGGAGCTGTTTTTT	CASSTGPNTGELFF
TRBV6-6	NA	few	TRBJ1-6	TGTGCCAGCAGTTTCCCCCTCCACTTT	CASSFPLHF
TRBV7-2	NA	NA	TRBJ1-2	TGTGCCAGCAGCTCGTGGGCTTGGGATGGCTACACCTTC	CASSSWAWDGYTF
TRBV24-1	NA	NA	TRBJ1-2	TGTGCCACCAGTGACCCTGGCAGGGGCAACAACTATGGCTACACCTTC	CATSDPGRGNNYGYTF
TRBV25-1	NA	NA	TRBJ1-1	TGTGCCAGCAGTGAAGTGGAGAACACTGAAGCTTTCTTT	CASSEVENTEAFF
TRBV30	NA	NA	TRBJ2-1	TGTGCCTGGGATGAGCAGTTCTTC	CAWDEQFF
TRBV7-9	NA	NA	TRBJ1-2	TGTGCCAGCAAAAAACAGGGTAGCGTCTATGGCTACACCTTC	CASKKQGSVYGYTF
TRBV7-2	NA	NA	TRBJ2-2	TGTGCCAGCAGCTTTGTGGGGGGCGCGGAAACCGGGGAGCTGTTTTTT	CASSFVGGAETGELFF
TRBV5-1	TRBD1	NA	TRBJ1-1	TGCGCCAGCAGCGTGGACAGGGGAGGTGAAGCTTTCTTT	CASSVDRGGEAFF
TRBV7-2	NA	NA	TRBJ1-3	TGTGCCAGCAGCTTAGTCCCCCCAGGGGTTTCGGGAAACACCATATATTTT	CASSLVPPGVSGNTIYF
TRBV2	TRBD1	few	TRBJ1-1	TGTGCCAGCAGGGACAGGATGAACACTGAAGCTTTCTTT	CASRDRMNTEAFF